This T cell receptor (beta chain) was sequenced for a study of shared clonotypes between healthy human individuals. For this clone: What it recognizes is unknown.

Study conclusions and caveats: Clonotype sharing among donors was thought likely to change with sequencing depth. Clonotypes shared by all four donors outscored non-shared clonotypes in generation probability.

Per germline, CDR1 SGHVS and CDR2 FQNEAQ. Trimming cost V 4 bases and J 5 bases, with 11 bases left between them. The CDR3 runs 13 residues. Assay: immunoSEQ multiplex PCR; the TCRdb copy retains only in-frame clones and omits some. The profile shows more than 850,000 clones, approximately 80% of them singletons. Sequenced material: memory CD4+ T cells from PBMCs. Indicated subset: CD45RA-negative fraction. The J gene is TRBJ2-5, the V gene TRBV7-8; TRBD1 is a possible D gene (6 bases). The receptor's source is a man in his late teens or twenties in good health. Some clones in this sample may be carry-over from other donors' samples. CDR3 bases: TGTGCCAGCAGCTGGGCTAGGGGGGAGACCCAGTACTTC. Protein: CASSWARGETQYF.